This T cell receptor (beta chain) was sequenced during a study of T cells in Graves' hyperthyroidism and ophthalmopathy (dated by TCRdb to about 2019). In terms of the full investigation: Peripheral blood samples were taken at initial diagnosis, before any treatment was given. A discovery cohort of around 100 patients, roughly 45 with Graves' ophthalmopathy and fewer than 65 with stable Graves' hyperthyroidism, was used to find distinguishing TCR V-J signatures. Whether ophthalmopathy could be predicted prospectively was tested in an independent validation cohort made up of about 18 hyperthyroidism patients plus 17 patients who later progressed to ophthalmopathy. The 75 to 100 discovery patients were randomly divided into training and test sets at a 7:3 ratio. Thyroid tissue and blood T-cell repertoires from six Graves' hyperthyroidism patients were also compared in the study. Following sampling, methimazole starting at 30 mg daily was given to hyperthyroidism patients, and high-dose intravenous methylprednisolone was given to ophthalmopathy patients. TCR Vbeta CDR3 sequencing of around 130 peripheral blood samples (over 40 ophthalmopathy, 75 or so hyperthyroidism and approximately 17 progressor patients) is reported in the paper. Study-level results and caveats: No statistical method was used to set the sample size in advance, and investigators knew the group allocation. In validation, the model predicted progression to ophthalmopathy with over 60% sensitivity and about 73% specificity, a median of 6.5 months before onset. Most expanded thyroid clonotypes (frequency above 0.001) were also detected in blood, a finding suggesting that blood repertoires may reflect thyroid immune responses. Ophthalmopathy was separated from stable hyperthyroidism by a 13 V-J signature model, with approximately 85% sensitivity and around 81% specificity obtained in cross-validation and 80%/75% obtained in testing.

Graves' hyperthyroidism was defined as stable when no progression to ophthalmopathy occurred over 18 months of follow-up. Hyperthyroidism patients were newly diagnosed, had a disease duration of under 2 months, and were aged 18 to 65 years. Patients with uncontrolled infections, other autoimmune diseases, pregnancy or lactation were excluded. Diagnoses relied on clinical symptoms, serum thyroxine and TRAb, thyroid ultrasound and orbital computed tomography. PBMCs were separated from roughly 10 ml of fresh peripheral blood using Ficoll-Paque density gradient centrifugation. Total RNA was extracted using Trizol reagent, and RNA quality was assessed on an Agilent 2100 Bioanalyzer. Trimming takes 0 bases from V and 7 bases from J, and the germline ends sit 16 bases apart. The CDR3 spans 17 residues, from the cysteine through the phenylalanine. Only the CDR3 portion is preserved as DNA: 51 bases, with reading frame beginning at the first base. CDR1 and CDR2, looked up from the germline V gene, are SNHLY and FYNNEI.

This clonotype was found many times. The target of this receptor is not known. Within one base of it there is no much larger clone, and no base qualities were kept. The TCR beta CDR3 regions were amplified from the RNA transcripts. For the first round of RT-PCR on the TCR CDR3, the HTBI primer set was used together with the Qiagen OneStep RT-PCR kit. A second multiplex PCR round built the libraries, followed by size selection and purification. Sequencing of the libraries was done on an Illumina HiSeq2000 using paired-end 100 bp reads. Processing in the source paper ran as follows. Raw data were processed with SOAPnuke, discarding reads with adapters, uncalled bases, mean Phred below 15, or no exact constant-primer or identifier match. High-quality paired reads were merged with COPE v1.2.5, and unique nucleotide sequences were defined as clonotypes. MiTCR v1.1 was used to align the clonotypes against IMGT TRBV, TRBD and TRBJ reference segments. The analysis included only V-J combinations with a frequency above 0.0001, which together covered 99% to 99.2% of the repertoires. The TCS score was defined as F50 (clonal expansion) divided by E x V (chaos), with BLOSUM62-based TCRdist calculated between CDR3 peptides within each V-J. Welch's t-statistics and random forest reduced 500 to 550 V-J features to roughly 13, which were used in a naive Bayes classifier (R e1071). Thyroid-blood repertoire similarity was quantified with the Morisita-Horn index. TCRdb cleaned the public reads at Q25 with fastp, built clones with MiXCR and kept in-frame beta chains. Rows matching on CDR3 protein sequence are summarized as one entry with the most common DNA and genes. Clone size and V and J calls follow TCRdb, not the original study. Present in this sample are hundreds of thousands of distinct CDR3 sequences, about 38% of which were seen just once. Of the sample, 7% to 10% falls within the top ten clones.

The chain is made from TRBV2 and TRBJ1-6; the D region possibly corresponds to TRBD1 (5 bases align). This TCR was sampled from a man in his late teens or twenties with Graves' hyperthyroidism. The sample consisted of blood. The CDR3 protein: CASSEALPGRPNSPLHF. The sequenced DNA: TGTGCCAGCAGTGAAGCACTGCCGGGACGGCCAAATTCACCCCTCCACTTT.